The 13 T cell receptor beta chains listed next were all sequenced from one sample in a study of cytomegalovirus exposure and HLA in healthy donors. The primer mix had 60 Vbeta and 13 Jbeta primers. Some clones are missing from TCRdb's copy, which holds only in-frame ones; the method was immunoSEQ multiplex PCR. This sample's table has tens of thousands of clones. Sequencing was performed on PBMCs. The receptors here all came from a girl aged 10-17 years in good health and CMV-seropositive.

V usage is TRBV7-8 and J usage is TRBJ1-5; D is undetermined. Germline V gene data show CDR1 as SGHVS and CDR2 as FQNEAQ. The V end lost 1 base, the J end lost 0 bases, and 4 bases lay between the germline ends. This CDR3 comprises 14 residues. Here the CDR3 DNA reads TGTGCCAGCAGCTTAGACAGTAGCAATCAGCCCCAGCATTTT. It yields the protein CASSLDSSNQPQHF.

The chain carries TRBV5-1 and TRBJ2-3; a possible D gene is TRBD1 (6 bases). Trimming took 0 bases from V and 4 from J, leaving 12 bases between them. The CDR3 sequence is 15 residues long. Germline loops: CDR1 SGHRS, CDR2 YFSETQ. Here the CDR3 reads CASSLEGHRPDTQYF. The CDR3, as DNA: TGCGCCAGCAGCTTGGAGGGACACCGACCAGATACGCAGTATTTT.

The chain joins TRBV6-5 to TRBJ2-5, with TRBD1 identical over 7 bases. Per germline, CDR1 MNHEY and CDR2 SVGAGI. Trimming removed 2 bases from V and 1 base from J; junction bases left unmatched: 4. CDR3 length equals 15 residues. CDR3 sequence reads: CASSYRGPFQETQYF. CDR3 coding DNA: TGTGCCAGCAGTTACAGGGGGCCCTTCCAAGAGACCCAGTACTTC.

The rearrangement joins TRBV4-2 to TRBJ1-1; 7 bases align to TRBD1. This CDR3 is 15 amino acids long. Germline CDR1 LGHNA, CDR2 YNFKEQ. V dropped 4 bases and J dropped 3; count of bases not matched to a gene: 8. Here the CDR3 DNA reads TGTGCCAGCAGCCCATCAGGGGGAACGGACACTGAAGCTTTCTTT. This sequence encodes CASSPSGGTDTEAFF.

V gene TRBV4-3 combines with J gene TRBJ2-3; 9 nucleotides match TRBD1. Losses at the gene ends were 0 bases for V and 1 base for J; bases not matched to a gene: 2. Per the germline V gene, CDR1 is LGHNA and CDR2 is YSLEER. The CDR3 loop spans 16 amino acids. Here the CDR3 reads CASSQDWDRGTDTQYF. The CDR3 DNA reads TGCGCCAGCAGCCAAGATTGGGACAGGGGCACAGATACGCAGTATTTT.

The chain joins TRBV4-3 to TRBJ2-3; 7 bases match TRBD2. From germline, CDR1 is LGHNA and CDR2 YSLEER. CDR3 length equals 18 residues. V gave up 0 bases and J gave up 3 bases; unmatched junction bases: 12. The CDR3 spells CASSQDLLLSGETDTQYF. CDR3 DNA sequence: TGCGCCAGCAGCCAAGATCTCTTACTCAGCGGGGAAACAGATACGCAGTATTTT.

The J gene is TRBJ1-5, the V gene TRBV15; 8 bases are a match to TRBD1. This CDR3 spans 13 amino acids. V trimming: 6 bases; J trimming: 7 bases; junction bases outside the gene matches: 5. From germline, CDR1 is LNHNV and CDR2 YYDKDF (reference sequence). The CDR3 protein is CATRPDRVQPQHF. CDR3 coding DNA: TGTGCCACCAGGCCGGACAGGGTCCAGCCCCAGCATTTT.

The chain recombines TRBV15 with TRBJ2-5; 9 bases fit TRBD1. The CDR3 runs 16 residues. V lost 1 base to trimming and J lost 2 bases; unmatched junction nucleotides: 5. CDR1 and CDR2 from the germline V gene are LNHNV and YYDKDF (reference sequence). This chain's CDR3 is CATSRGRQGGQETQYF. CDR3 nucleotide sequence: TGTGCCACCAGCAGAGGTCGACAGGGGGGACAAGAGACCCAGTACTTC.

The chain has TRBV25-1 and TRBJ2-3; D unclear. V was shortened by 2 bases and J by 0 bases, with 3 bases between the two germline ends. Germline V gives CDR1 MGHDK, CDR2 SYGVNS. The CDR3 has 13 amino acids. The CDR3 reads CASSEISTDTQYF. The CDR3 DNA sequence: TGTGCCAGCAGTGAAATAAGCACAGATACGCAGTATTTT.

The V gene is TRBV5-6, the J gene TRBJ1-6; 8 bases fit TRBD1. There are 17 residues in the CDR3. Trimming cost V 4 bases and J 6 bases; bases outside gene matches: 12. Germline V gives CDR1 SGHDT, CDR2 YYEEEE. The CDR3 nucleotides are TGTGCCAGCAGCCCTCGTAGGGACAGGATAAGTAATTCACCCCTCCACTTT. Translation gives CASSPRRDRISNSPLHF. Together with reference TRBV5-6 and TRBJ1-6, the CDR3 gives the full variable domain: DAGVTQSPTHLIKTRGQQVTLRCSPKSGHDTVSWYQQALGQGPQFIFQYYEEEERQRGNFPDRFSGHQFPNYSSELNVNALLLGDSALYLCASSPRRDRISNSPLHFGNGTRLTVT.

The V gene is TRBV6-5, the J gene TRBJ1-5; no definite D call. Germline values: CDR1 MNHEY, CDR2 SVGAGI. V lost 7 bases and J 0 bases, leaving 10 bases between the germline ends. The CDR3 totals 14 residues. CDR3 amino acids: CASKAVYSNQPQHF. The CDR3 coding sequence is TGTGCCAGCAAGGCGGTGTATAGCAATCAGCCCCAGCATTTT.

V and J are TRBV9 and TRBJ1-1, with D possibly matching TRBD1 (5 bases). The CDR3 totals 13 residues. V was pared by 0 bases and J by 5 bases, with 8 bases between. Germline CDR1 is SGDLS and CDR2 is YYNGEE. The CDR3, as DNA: TGTGCCAGCAGCGTAGTAGGGGATACTGAAGCTTTCTTT. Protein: CASSVVGDTEAFF.

The CDR3: CASSESRGESQPQHF. The CDR3 nucleotides read TGTGCCAGCAGTGAGTCCAGGGGCGAAAGTCAGCCCCAGCATTTT. J is TRBJ1-5 and V is TRBV28; possible D gene TRBD1, 6 bases. This CDR3 contains 15 residues. Trimming removed 5 bases at V and 6 bases at J, with 17 bases between. Germline-derived CDR1 and CDR2 are MDHEN and SYDVKM.